The rows below give T cell receptor beta chains drawn from one sample of a study of radiation and T cells in renal cell carcinoma. Data came from immunoSEQ multiplex PCR; TCRdb stores just in-frame clones and leaves some out. The sample lists about 16,000 clones; about two thirds were seen once. The sequenced sample was tumor tissue, obtained from a patient whose treatment was nephrectomy without radiotherapy. These receptors were obtained from a man aged 60 to 75 with renal cell carcinoma. Both conserved end residues are trimmed from each CDR3. D genes are given only for firm matches.

D gene	J gene	V gene	CDR3 protein
TRBD1	TRBJ2-7	TRBV25-1	ARLVGTGPYEQY
TRBD2	TRBJ2-1	TRBV6-5	ASSYAAGAYNEQF
NA	TRBJ1-1	TRBV29-1	SAPAGSMNTEAF
NA	TRBJ1-2	TRBV7-2	ASSLGGGARYGYT
NA	TRBJ2-7	TRBV5-1	ASSQGNSYEQY
TRBD1	TRBJ1-2	TRBV27	ASSQSAGRGGGYT
NA	TRBJ1-5	TRBV4-2	ASSLEGGYNQPQH
NA	TRBJ1-5	TRBV6-5	ASSYASYSNQPQH
TRBD1	TRBJ1-5	TRBV6-1	ASSDRLQGAGQPQH
TRBD1	TRBJ1-5	TRBV15	ATSRGYDRGNQPQH
NA	TRBJ1-1	TRBV6-6	ASSYKGGMNTEAF
NA	TRBJ1-2	TRBV15	ATSRDKAGFYGYT
NA	TRBJ2-3	TRBV5-4	ASSLQGSDTQY
NA	TRBJ2-7	TRBV27	ASSSSYHYEQY
NA	TRBJ1-4	TRBV27	ASSLQGATNEKLF
NA	TRBJ2-4	TRBV5-1	ASSLVGARAKNIQY
NA	TRBJ2-2	TRBV10-3	AISDRQANTGELF
NA	TRBJ1-1	TRBV6-5	ASSSPGLTAF
NA	TRBJ1-4	TRBV25-1	ASSVREQGSEKLF
NA	TRBJ2-1	TRBV10-3	AISEFPAGTGIDEQF
TRBD1	TRBJ1-5	TRBV7-3	ASSLKGGGDRGNQPQH
NA	TRBJ2-1	TRBV28	ASSFLRGPYEQF
NA	TRBJ1-4	TRBV4-2	ASSQVQGGVF
NA	TRBJ1-2	TRBV21-1	ASTIQPDRHPRYGYT
NA	TRBJ2-5	TRBV5-1	ASSLGLEETQY
NA	TRBJ2-3	TRBV4-1	ASSHTKGQGSY
NA	NA	TRBV30	AWSAPTSEQY
TRBD1	TRBJ1-5	TRBV7-8	ASSLRDRGLQPQH
TRBD1	TRBJ1-1	TRBV18	ASSLGQGLSNTEAF
NA	TRBJ2-7	TRBV29-1	SARGDGFYEQY
NA	TRBJ1-2	TRBV5-1	ASRPGILNYGYT
NA	TRBJ1-5	TRBV6-5	ASSFGGQPQH
TRBD1	TRBJ1-2	TRBV5-5	ASSFFGTGNGGYT
NA	TRBJ1-5	TRBV5-5	ASSSAAHSNQPQH
NA	TRBJ1-2	TRBV28	ASSASSDRHYGYT
NA	TRBJ2-4	TRBV10-3	AIRPTGGQNIQY
TRBD2	NA	TRBV11-2	ASSLASGGTYEQY
NA	TRBJ1-4	TRBV5-6	ASRLQEVVNEKLF
TRBD2	TRBJ2-7	TRBV7-2	ASSLEASGGYEQY
TRBD1	TRBJ2-2	TRBV5-1	ASSPIRQGNTGELF
TRBD2	TRBJ2-1	TRBV5-1	ASSFLAGAANEQF
NA	TRBJ1-4	TRBV19	ASLPGTPSPTVGEKLF
NA	TRBJ1-2	TRBV10-3	AITPDTFYGYT
TRBD2	TRBJ2-1	TRBV15	ASGTSSYNEQF
TRBD1	TRBJ1-5	TRBV19	ASSSIQGAGSNQPQH
NA	TRBJ2-7	TRBV6-1	ASSPRTVNYEQY
NA	TRBJ2-7	TRBV5-4	ASSLAGDPTYEQY
NA	TRBJ2-5	TRBV5-1	ASSDGGQLQETQY